This T cell receptor (beta chain) was documented in a study of human T cells and chemical hapten exposure. This CDR3 is built from 14 residues. Deletions cut 6 bases from V and 4 bases from J, with 15 bases between. Germline values: CDR1 MNHEY, CDR2 SVGEGT. Noted time point: patch test 2, 6 weeks after DPC sensitization. Treatment denoted: therapeutic diphenylcyclopropenone sensitization with weekly scalp DPC. TCRdb reprocessed the RACE reads with MiXCR, giving one entry per CDR3 protein. The table shows 350,000 to 400,000 distinct CDR3 sequences, with just under 6.5% occurring only once. The TCR was taken from a woman aged 18 to 35 with alopecia areata. Some clones in this sample may be carry-over from other donors' samples. Sequenced here: whole blood, sampled in connection with sensitization to the hapten diphenylcyclopropenone (DPC). The chain carries TRBV6-2 or TRBV6-3 and TRBJ2-5, with D unresolved. CDR3 DNA: TGTGCCAGCAGCTCCCGACTCACACGAGAGACCCAGTACTTC. Protein product: CASSSRLTRETQYF.